This TCR beta chain derives from a study of sequential checkpoint blockade in melanoma. In the study overall: Each arm's sequence ended with maintenance nivolumab.

Trimming cost V 4 bases and J 4 bases; bases outside gene matches: 10. CDR3 length: 17 amino acids. CDR1 MNHNS and CDR2 SASEGT come from the germline V gene. Method: immunoSEQ multiplex PCR; TCRdb's copy keeps in-frame clones and lacks some. The sample lists some 40,000 clones, 70% to 90% occurring once. The treatment was: randomized to nivolumab then ipilimumab (arm A) or the reverse (arm B). Live CD3+CD8+ CD19− CD56− cells were sorted from PBMCs. Sequenced material: CD8+ T cells sorted from blood (inferred from file names), taken from a patient given nivolumab and ipilimumab in sequence. The chain is built from TRBV6-1 and TRBJ1-5; the match to TRBD1 covers 10 bases. This TCR derives from a human donor with melanoma. CDR3 in DNA: TGTGCCAGCAGTGCCCCCGGGACAGGGGTACAAAATCAGCCCCAGCATTTT. Its translation is CASSAPGTGVQNQPQHF.